This TCR beta chain is drawn from a study of T-cell reconstitution after alpha-beta-depleted transplantation in children. CDR1 and CDR2 from the germline V gene are MNHEY and SVGEGT. The CDR3 loop spans 15 amino acids. The V end was cut by 6 bases, the J end by 5 bases, with 19 bases between. TCRbeta library construction was performed incorporating unique molecular identifiers. TCRdb reanalysed the PCR reads using MiXCR and keeps one entry per CDR3 protein. Here the sample spans some 490,000 distinct CDR3 sequences, around 12% being singletons. The TCR was taken from a human donor who donated a stem cell graft to a child with combined immunodeficiency. The V call is TRBV6-2 or TRBV6-3, the J call TRBJ1-1; no reliable D call. Here the sequenced sample was PBMCs from the stem cell graft donor, taken from the stem cell graft. This CDR3 reads CASSLYLRGGTEAFF. Written as DNA, the CDR3 is TGTGCCAGCAGCCTATACTTACGGGGAGGGACTGAAGCTTTCTTT.